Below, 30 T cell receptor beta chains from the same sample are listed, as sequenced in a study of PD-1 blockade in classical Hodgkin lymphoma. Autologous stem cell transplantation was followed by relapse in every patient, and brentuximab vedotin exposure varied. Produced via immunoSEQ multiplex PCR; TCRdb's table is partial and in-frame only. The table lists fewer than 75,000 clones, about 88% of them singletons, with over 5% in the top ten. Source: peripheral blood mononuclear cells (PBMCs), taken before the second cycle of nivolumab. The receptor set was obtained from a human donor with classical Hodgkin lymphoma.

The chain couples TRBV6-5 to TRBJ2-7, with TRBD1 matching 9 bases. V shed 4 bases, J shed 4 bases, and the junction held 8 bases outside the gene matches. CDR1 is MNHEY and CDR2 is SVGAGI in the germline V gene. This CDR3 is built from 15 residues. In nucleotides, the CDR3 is TGTGCCAGCAGTTCGGTGGGACAGGGATCGTACGAGCAGTACTTC. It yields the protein CASSSVGQGSYEQYF.

CDR3: CASSLQGQPYNEQFF. The CDR3 DNA reads TGCGCCAGCAGCTTGCAAGGGCAGCCTTACAATGAGCAGTTCTTC. The J gene is TRBJ2-1, the V gene TRBV5-1; D is undetermined. CDR3 length: 15 residues. CDR1 and CDR2 (germline): SGHRS, YFSETQ. The V end was cut by 1 base, the J end by 4 bases, with 12 bases between.

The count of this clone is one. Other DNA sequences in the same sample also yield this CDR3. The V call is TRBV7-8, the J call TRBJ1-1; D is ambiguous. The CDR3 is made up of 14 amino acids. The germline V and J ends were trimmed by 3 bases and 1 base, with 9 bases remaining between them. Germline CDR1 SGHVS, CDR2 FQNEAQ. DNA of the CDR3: TGTGCCAGCAGCTTGGTGGTCGGGAACACTGAAGCTTTCTTT. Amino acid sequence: CASSLVVGNTEAFF.

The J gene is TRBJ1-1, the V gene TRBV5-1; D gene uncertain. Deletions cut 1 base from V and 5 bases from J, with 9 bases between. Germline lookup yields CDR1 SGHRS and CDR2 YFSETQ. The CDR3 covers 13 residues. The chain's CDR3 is CASSLLVQTEAFF. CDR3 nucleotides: TGCGCCAGCAGCTTGTTGGTGCAGACTGAAGCTTTCTTT.

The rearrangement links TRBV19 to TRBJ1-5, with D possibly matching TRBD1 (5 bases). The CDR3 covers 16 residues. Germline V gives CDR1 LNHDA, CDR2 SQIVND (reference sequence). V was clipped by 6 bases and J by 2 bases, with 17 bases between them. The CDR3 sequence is CASSPNPRGGNQPQHF. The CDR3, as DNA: TGTGCCAGTAGCCCGAACCCCCGGGGGGGCAATCAGCCCCAGCATTTT.

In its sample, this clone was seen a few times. CDR3 sequence (DNA): TGTGCCAGCAGCGTCCAGGGGGATCAGCCCCAGCATTTT. Translation gives CASSVQGDQPQHF. V gene TRBV7-9 combines with J gene TRBJ1-5; 7 bases map to TRBD1. Per the germline V gene, CDR1 is SEHNR and CDR2 is FQNEAQ (reference sequence). The CDR3 has 13 residues. Trimming removed 5 bases from V and 5 bases from J; junction bases left unmatched: 3.

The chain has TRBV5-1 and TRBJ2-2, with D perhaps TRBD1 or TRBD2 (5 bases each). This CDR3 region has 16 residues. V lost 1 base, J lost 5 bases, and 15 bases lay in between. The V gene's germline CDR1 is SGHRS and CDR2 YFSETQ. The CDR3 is CASSLPRGPQTGELFF. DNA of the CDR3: TGCGCCAGCAGCTTGCCCCGGGGCCCCCAAACCGGGGAGCTGTTTTTT.

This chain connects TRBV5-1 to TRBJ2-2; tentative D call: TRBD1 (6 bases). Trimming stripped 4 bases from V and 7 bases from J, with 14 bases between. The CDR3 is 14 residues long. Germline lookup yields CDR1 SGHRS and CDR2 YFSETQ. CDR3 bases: TGCGCCAGCAGCGTACAGGGATTTGACGGGGAGCTGTTTTTT. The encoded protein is CASSVQGFDGELFF. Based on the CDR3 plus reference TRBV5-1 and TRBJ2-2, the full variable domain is KAGVTQTPRYLIKTRGQQVTLSCSPISGHRSVSWYQQTPGQGLQFLFEYFSETQRNKGNFPGRFSGRQFSNSRSEMNVSTLELGDSALYLCASSVQGFDGELFFGEGSRLTVL.

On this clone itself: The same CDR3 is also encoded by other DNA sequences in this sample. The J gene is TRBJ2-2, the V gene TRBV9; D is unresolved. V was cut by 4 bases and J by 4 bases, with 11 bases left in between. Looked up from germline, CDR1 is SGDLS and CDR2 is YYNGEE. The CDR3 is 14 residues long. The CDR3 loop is CASSPRKATGELFF. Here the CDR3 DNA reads TGTGCCAGCAGCCCCCGGAAGGCCACCGGGGAGCTGTTTTTT.

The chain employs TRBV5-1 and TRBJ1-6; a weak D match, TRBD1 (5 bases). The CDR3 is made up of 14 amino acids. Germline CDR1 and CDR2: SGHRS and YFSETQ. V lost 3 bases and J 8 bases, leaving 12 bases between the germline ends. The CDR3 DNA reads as TGCGCCAGCAGCTGGGACGGCCAAGATTCACCCCTCCACTTT. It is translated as CASSWDGQDSPLHF.

The DNA of the CDR3 is TGTGCCAGCAGCGTGATAGCGGGGGGAAGCAATGAGCAGTTCTTC. Translated, it gives CASSVIAGGSNEQFF. The rearrangement links TRBV6-4 to TRBJ2-1; the match to TRBD2 covers 10 bases. Germline V lookup: CDR1 MRHNA, CDR2 SNTAGT. The V and J ends lost 6 bases and 6 bases, in that order; junction bases with no gene match: 8. The length of the CDR3 is 15 residues.

CDR3 in amino acids: CASIWTGDSNQPQHF. The CDR3 DNA sequence: TGTGCCAGCATATGGACAGGGGATAGCAATCAGCCCCAGCATTTT. The chain carries TRBV6-1 and TRBJ1-5, with 9 bases identical to TRBD1. V shed 7 bases and J 0 bases; nucleotides not matched to a gene: 4. The CDR3 has 15 residues. Germline CDR1 MNHNS, CDR2 SASEGT.

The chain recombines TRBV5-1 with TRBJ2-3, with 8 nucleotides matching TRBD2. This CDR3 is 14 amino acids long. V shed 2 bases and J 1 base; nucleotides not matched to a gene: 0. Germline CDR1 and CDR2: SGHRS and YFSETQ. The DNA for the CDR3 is TGCGCCAGCAGCTTTAGCGGGGGCACAGATACGCAGTATTTT. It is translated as CASSFSGGTDTQYF. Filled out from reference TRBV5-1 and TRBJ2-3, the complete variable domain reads KAGVTQTPRYLIKTRGQQVTLSCSPISGHRSVSWYQQTPGQGLQFLFEYFSETQRNKGNFPGRFSGRQFSNSRSEMNVSTLELGDSALYLCASSFSGGTDTQYFGPGTRLTVL.

The CDR3 DNA is TGTGCCAGCAGTTACTCCGCGGGTTCAACTAATGAAAAACTGTTTTTT. This sequence encodes CASSYSAGSTNEKLFF. The gene calls are TRBV6-5 and TRBJ1-4; D call uncertain. Trimming cost V 0 bases and J 0 bases, with 8 bases left between them. CDR3 length: 16 amino acids. CDR1 MNHEY and CDR2 SVGAGI come from the germline V gene.

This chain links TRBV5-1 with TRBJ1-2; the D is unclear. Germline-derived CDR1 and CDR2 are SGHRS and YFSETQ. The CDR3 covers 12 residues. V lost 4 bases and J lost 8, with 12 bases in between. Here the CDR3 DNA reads TGCGCCAGCAGCGAGACTACGGTGGGCTACACCTTC. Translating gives CASSETTVGYTF.

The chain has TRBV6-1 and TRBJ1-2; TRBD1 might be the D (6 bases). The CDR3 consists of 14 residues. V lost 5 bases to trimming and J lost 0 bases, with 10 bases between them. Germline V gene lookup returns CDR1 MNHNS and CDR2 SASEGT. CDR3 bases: TGTGCCAGCAGTAAGACAGGTGCTAACTATGGCTACACCTTC. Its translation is CASSKTGANYGYTF.

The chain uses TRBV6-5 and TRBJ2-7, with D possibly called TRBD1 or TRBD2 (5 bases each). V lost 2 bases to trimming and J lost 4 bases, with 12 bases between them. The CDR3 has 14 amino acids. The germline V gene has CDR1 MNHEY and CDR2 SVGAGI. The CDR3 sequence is CASSYQGRGYEQYF. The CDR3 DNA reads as TGTGCCAGCAGTTACCAGGGCCGAGGGTACGAGCAGTACTTC.

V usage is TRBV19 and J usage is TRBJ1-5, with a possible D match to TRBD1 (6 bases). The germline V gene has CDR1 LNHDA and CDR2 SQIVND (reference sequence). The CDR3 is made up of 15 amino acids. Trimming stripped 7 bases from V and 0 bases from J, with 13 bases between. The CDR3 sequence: CASTGVGDSNQPQHF. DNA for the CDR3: TGTGCCAGTACAGGGGTCGGGGATAGCAATCAGCCCCAGCATTTT.

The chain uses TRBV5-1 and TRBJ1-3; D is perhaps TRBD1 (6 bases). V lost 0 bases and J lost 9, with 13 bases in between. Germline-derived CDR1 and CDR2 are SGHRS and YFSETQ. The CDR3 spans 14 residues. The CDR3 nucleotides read TGCGCCAGCAGCTTGGACAGGGCGATGAGCACCATATATTTT. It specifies CASSLDRAMSTIYF. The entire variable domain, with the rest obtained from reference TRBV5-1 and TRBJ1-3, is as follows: KAGVTQTPRYLIKTRGQQVTLSCSPISGHRSVSWYQQTPGQGLQFLFEYFSETQRNKGNFPGRFSGRQFSNSRSEMNVSTLELGDSALYLCASSLDRAMSTIYFGEGSWLTVV.

The DNA for the CDR3 is TGTGCCACACGACTAGCGGGGGGACTTACAGATACGCAGTATTTT. Translated: CATRLAGGLTDTQYF. The chain combines TRBV28 with TRBJ2-3; 13 nucleotides line up with TRBD2. CDR1 and CDR2 (germline): MDHEN, SYDVKM. The CDR3 sequence is 15 residues long. V dropped 10 bases and J dropped 3; count of bases not matched to a gene: 7.

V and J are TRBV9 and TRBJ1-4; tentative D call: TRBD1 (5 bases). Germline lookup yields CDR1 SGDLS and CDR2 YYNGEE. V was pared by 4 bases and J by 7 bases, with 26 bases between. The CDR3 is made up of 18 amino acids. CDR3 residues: CASSSYSDGWPGAEKLFF. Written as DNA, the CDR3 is TGTGCCAGCAGCAGCTATTCAGATGGGTGGCCCGGGGCTGAAAAACTGTTTTTT.

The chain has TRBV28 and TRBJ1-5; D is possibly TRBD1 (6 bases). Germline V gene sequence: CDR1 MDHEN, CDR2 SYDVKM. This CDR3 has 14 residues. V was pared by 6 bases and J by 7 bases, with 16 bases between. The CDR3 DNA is TGTGCCAGCAGATCCGGGGGCCTCAGCCAGCCCCAGCATTTT. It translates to CASRSGGLSQPQHF.

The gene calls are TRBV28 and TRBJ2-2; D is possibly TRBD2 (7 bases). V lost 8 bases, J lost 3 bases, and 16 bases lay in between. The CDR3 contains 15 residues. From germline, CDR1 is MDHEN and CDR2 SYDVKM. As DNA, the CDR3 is TGTGCCAGCCGACCGGGGGGCTGGGACACCGGGGAGCTGTTTTTT. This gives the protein CASRPGGWDTGELFF.

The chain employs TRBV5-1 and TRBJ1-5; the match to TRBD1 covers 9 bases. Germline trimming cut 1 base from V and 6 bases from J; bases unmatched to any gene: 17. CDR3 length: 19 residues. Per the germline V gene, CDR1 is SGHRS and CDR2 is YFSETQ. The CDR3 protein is CASSLPRGWGQGGCQPQHF. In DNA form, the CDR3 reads TGCGCCAGCAGCTTGCCGAGGGGGTGGGGACAGGGAGGTTGTCAGCCCCAGCATTTT.

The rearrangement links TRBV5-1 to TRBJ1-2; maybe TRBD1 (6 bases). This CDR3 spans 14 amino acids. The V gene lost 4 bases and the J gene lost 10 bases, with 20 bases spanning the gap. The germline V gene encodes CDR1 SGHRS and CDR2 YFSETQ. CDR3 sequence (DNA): TGCGCCAGCAGCCCCGGGAGGGACATGTCCTCCTACACCTTC. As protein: CASSPGRDMSSYTF. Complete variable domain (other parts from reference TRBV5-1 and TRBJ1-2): KAGVTQTPRYLIKTRGQQVTLSCSPISGHRSVSWYQQTPGQGLQFLFEYFSETQRNKGNFPGRFSGRQFSNSRSEMNVSTLELGDSALYLCASSPGRDMSSYTFGSGTRLTVV.

The CDR3 DNA is TGTGCCAGCAGCGCGGGATTCTCCTACGAGCAGTACTTC. This translates into CASSAGFSYEQYF. V gene TRBV9 combines with J gene TRBJ2-7; D may be TRBD2 (5 bases). The CDR3 is 13 residues long. V was pared by 3 bases and J by 0 bases, with 7 bases between. Germline CDR1 reads SGDLS; CDR2 reads YYNGEE.

CDR3 loop: CASSLVGGSVDTQYF. Written as DNA, the CDR3 is TGTGCCAGCAGCTTGGTGGGGGGGAGTGTAGATACGCAGTATTTT. The J gene is TRBJ2-3, the V gene TRBV5-5; 7 nucleotides line up with TRBD2. The CDR3 contains 15 residues. Germline V gene sequence: CDR1 SGHKS, CDR2 YYEKEE (reference sequence). J was trimmed by 5 bases and V by 0 bases; bases with no gene match: 6. The entire variable domain, with the rest obtained from reference TRBV5-5 and TRBJ2-3, is as follows: DAGVTQSPTHLIKTRGQQVTLRCSPISGHKSVSWYQQVLGQGPQFIFQYYEKEERGRGNFPDRFSARQFPNYSSELNVNALLLGDSALYLCASSLVGGSVDTQYFGPGTRLTVL.

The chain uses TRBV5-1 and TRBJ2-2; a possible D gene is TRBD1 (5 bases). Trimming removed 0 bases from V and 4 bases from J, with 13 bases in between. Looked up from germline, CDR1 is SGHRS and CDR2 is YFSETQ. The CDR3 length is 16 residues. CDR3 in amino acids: CASSLAVGQSTGELFF. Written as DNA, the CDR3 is TGCGCCAGCAGCTTGGCCGTGGGGCAAAGCACCGGGGAGCTGTTTTTT.

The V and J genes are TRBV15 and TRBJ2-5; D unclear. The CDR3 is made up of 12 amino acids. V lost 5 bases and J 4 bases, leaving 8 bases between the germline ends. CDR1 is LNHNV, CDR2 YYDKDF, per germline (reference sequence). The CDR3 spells CATSRVGETQYF. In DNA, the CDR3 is TGTGCCACCAGCCGGGTAGGAGAGACCCAGTACTTC.

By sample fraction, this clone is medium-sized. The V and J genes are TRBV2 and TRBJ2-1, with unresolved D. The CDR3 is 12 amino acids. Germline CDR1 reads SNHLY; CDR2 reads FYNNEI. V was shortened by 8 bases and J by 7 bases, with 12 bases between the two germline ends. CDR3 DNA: TGTGCCAGCGAGGACGTATGGAATGAGCAGTTCTTC. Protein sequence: CASEDVWNEQFF.